This TCR beta chain was identified during a study of graft-versus-host responses after intestinal transplantation. About the research overall: All of the recipients had induction that used anti-thymocyte globulin, then tacrolimus and steroids for about 3 years.

A remark on this clone: Its specificity is unknown.

The repertoire was sequenced with immunoSEQ multiplex PCR; TCRdb's copy has only in-frame clones and lacks some. The table lists 93,000 or so clones, under 95% of them singletons, with 1% to 1.5% in the top ten. V was trimmed by 8 bases and J by 5 bases, leaving 4 bases between them. CDR1 is WNHNN and CDR2 is SYGVQD in the germline V gene (reference sequence). The CDR3 consists of 11 residues. The chain is built from TRBV10-1 and TRBJ1-6; D gene ambiguous. Specimen: unstimulated CD8+ T cells sorted from spleen or lymph node cells, collected before intestinal transplant. This receptor was identified in a human donor who received an intestinal transplant. CDR3 coding DNA: TGCGCCAGCTTTAATAATTCACCCCTCCACTTT. Translation: CASFNNSPLHF.